The 20 T cell receptor beta chains below were found in one sample sequenced in a study of blood T cells in healthy people across ages. It was with a sample-barcoded 5' primer and a J-beta primer mix that a second PCR of roughly 7 to 12 cycles was run. TCRdb used MiXCR to reprocess the 5' RACE reads, holding one entry per CDR3 protein. The sample holds under 950,000 distinct CDR3 sequences; 20% to 25% are singletons and the top ten take around a fifth. The sequencing input was blood. Receptors originate from a man aged 65 to 79 in good health.

J is TRBJ1-2 and V is TRBV6-1; D may be TRBD1 (5 bases). V lost 6 bases and J 0 bases, leaving 14 bases between the germline ends. The germline V gene encodes CDR1 MNHNS and CDR2 SASEGT. There are 15 residues in the CDR3. The CDR3: CASSDSAPTNYGYTF. CDR3 sequence (DNA): TGTGCCAGCAGCGACAGCGCCCCAACTAACTATGGCTACACCTTC.

The J gene is TRBJ2-1, the V gene TRBV7-9; D gene ambiguous. Germline V gene lookup returns CDR1 SEHNR and CDR2 FQNEAQ (reference sequence). The CDR3 covers 15 residues. Trimming removed 4 bases at V and 2 bases at J, with 12 bases between. CDR3 in amino acids: CASSSLREPYNEQFF. The CDR3 region has the DNA TGTGCCAGCAGCTCCCTCCGCGAACCCTACAATGAGCAGTTCTTC.

This sequence joins TRBV10-2 and TRBJ2-2, with D hard to call. Germline V gene lookup returns CDR1 WSHSY and CDR2 SAAADI. V was clipped by 6 bases and J by 0 bases, with 14 bases between them. The CDR3 has 16 residues. This CDR3 is CASSPNTPANTGELFF. The DNA for the CDR3 is TGCGCCAGCAGCCCGAACACTCCAGCGAACACCGGGGAGCTGTTTTTT.

This clonotype was counted only a few times. The junction departs from germline at one end; a sequencing error may be responsible. V is TRBV18 and J is TRBJ2-5; perhaps TRBD2 as D (6 bases). Germline V lookup: CDR1 KGHSH, CDR2 LQKENI. CDR3 length equals 16 residues. The CDR3 here is CASSPFREASQGTQYF. CDR3 nucleotides: TGTGCCAGCTCACCCTTCAGGGAGGCCTCCCAAGGGACCCAGTACTTC.

This clonotype was observed a few times. The chain links TRBV7-9 to TRBJ1-6; D call uncertain. The CDR3 contains 15 residues. CDR1 and CDR2 (germline): SEHNR, FQNEAQ (reference sequence). The V and J ends lost 1 base and 5 bases respectively, with 9 bases between them. CDR3 in amino acids: CASSLVAGNNSPLHF. CDR3 bases: TGTGCCAGCAGCTTAGTGGCCGGTAATAATTCACCCCTCCACTTT.

J is TRBJ2-7 and V is TRBV24-1; 9 nucleotides agree with TRBD1. The CDR3 contains 16 residues. Germline CDR1 reads KGHDR; CDR2 reads SFDVKD. J gave up 1 base and V 2 bases, and 5 bases lay outside the gene matches. CDR3 protein: CATSDYLGTGSYEQYV. As DNA, the CDR3 is TGTGCCACCAGTGATTACCTAGGGACAGGGTCCTACGAGCAGTACGTC.

This clonotype was detected many times. The V call is TRBV2, the J call TRBJ2-1; D call uncertain. V dropped 6 bases and J dropped 2 bases, with 11 bases sitting between them. The CDR3 sequence is 14 residues long. The germline gives CDR1 SNHLY, CDR2 FYNNEI. CDR3 loop: CASRGWDAYNEQFF. Here the CDR3 DNA reads TGTGCCAGCAGAGGGTGGGATGCCTACAATGAGCAGTTCTTC.

This clonotype was detected once. At one end, the junction sequence differs from germline, possibly due to a read error. The gene calls are TRBV11-2 and TRBJ2-6; perhaps TRBD2 as D (6 bases). The CDR3 is made up of 18 amino acids. Germline CDR1 reads SGHAT; CDR2 reads FQNNGV. The CDR3 DNA follows: TGTGCCAGCAGCTTCTCCCCGGGACTCAGCTCTGGGGCCAACGTCATGACTTTC. Residues: CASSFSPGLSSGANVMTF.

The chain employs TRBV7-2 and TRBJ1-6, with D maybe TRBD1 (6 bases). This CDR3 comprises 15 residues. Trimming stripped 5 bases from V and 4 bases from J, with 12 bases between. Per germline, CDR1 SGHTA and CDR2 FQGNSA. The CDR3 region is CASSPGTNYNSPLHF. CDR3 nucleotide sequence: TGTGCCAGCAGCCCCGGGACAAATTATAATTCACCCCTCCACTTT.

On this clonotype: The junction differs from germline at one of its ends, possibly a read error. The chain uses TRBV12-3 or TRBV12-4 and TRBJ1-1; D not certain. The CDR3 sequence is 13 residues long. CDR3 amino acids: CACSFNGVTEAFF. CDR3 DNA sequence: TGTGCCTGCAGTTTTAATGGGGTTACTGAAGCTTTCTTT.

At least ten counts were recorded for this clonotype. This chain links TRBV10-2 with TRBJ2-7; a possible D gene is TRBD1 (6 bases). This CDR3 comprises 12 residues. Germline CDR1 is WSHSY and CDR2 is SAAADI. V was trimmed by 8 bases and J by 3 bases, leaving 11 bases between them. The CDR3 spells CASRDKDYEQYF. CDR3 DNA: TGCGCCAGCCGGGACAAAGACTACGAGCAGTACTTC.

The rearrangement uses TRBV6-5 and TRBJ2-1, with 8 bases fitting TRBD1. The germline V gene has CDR1 MNHEY and CDR2 SVGAGI. The J segment lost 7 bases and the V segment lost 4 bases, leaving 12 bases of the junction unmatched. The CDR3 has 16 amino acids. CDR3 nucleotides: TGTGCCAGCAGTTTCCCCCGGACAGGGTTTCGGAATGAGCAGTTCTTC. Translated: CASSFPRTGFRNEQFF.

V is TRBV7-2 and J is TRBJ2-2; D is perhaps TRBD1 (6 bases). CDR1 SGHTA and CDR2 FQGNSA come from the germline V gene. The CDR3 length is 14 residues. Trimming stripped 5 bases from V and 7 bases from J, with 14 bases between. DNA for the CDR3: TGTGCCAGCAGCCCCACAGGGATGATCGGGGAGCTGTTTTTT. It yields the protein CASSPTGMIGELFF.

The chain joins TRBV20-1 to TRBJ1-2; TRBD1 agrees at 7 bases. The J segment lost 4 bases and the V segment lost 5 bases, leaving 10 bases of the junction unmatched. The CDR3 is 14 residues long. Germline CDR1 DFQATT, CDR2 SNEGSKA (reference sequence). CDR3 sequence: CSAPDRVEVYGYTF. The CDR3 DNA follows: TGCAGTGCTCCCGACAGGGTGGAGGTCTATGGCTACACCTTC.

The genes are TRBV20-1 and TRBJ1-2; 10 nucleotides match TRBD1. This CDR3 has 14 residues. V lost 5 bases, J lost 6 bases, and 9 bases stayed unmatched. Germline V gene lookup returns CDR1 DFQATT and CDR2 SNEGSKA (reference sequence). CDR3 sequence reads: CSAPVTGGADGYTF. CDR3 DNA: TGCAGTGCTCCTGTGACAGGGGGCGCGGATGGCTACACCTTC.

The chain recombines TRBV20-1 with TRBJ2-1, with D tentatively TRBD1 (6 bases). V was trimmed by 1 base and J by 6 bases, leaving 7 bases between them. This CDR3 spans 12 amino acids. Germline V gene sequence: CDR1 DFQATT, CDR2 SNEGSKA (reference sequence). Here the CDR3 reads CSARGDINEQFF. CDR3 DNA: TGCAGTGCTAGAGGGGACATCAATGAGCAGTTCTTC.

In its sample, this clonotype was seen a few times. The chain links TRBV5-1 to TRBJ2-5; TRBD2 matches 7 bases. In germline, CDR1 is SGHRS, CDR2 YFSETQ. V lost 2 bases, J lost 7 bases, and 8 bases stayed unmatched. The CDR3 has 14 residues. In DNA, the CDR3 is TGCGCCAGCAGCTTCAGAGCGGGGCTAGGGACCCAGTACTTC. Amino acid sequence: CASSFRAGLGTQYF.

This clonotype was counted a few times. The gene calls are TRBV18 and TRBJ2-3; tentatively, D is TRBD1 or TRBD2 (6 bases each). V was pared by 1 base and J by 4 bases, with 12 bases between. Germline CDR1 KGHSH, CDR2 LQKENI. The CDR3 loop spans 15 amino acids. The CDR3 here is CASSPRTASADTQYF. CDR3 coding DNA: TGTGCCAGCTCACCACGGACAGCTAGCGCAGATACGCAGTATTTT.

Here the CDR3 DNA reads TGTGCCAGCAGGACACGGATCTCCTACGAGCAGTACTTC. Protein product: CASRTRISYEQYF. V is TRBV12-3 or TRBV12-4 and J is TRBJ2-7; unclear D gene. The V end lost 6 bases, the J end lost 0 bases, and 9 bases lay between the germline ends. CDR3 length: 13 residues.

This clonotype was detected only a few times. The chain employs TRBV14 and TRBJ1-1; D is unclear. Trimming took off 6 bases at V and 7 bases at J, with 15 bases between the two ends. Germline CDR1 and CDR2: SGHDN and FVKESK. The CDR3 covers 13 residues. The CDR3 DNA reads TGTGCCAGCAGTCCTCCCCCATGGGGTGAAGCTTTCTTT. Its protein product is CASSPPPWGEAFF.